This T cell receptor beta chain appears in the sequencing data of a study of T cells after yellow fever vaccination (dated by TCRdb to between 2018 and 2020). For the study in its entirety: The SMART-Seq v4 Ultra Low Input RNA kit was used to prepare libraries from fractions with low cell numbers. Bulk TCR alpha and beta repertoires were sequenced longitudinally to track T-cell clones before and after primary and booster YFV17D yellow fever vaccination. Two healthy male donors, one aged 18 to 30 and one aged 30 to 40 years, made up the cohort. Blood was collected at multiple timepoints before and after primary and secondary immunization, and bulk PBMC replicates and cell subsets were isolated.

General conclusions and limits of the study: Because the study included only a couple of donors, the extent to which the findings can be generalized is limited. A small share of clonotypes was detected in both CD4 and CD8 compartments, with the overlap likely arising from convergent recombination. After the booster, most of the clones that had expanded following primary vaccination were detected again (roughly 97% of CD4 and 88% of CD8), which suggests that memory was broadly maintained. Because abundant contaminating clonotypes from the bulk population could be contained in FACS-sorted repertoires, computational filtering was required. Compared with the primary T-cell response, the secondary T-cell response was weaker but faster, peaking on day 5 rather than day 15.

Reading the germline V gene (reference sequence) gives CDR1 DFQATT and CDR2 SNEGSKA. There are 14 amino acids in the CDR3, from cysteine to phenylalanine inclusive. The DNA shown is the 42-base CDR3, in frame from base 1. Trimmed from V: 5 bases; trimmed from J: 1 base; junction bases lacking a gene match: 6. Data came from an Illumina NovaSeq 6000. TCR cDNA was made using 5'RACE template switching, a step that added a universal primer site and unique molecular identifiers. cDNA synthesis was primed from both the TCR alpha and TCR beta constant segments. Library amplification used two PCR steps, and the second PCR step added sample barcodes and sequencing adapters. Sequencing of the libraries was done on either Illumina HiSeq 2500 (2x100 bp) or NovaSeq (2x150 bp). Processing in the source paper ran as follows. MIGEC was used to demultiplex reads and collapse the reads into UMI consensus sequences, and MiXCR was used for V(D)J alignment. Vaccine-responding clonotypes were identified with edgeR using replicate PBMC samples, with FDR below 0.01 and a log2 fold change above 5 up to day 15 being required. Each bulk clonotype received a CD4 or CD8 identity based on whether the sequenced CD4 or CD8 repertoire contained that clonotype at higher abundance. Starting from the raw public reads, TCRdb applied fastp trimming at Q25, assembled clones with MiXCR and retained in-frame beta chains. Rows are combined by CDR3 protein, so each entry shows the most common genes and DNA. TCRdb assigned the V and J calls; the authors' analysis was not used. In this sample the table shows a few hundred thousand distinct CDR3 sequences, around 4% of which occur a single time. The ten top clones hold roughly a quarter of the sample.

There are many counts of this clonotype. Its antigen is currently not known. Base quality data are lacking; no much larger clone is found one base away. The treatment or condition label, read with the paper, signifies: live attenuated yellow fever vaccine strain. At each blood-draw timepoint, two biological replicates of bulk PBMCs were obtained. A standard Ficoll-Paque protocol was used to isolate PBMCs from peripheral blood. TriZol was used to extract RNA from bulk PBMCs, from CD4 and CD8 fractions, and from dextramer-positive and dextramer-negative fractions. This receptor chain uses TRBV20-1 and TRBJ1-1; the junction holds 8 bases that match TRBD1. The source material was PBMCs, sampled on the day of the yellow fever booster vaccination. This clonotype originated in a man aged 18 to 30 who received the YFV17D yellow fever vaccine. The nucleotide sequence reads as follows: TGCAGTGCTGGGTGGACAGGGAGGAACACTGAAGCTTTCTTT. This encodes CSAGWTGRNTEAFF.